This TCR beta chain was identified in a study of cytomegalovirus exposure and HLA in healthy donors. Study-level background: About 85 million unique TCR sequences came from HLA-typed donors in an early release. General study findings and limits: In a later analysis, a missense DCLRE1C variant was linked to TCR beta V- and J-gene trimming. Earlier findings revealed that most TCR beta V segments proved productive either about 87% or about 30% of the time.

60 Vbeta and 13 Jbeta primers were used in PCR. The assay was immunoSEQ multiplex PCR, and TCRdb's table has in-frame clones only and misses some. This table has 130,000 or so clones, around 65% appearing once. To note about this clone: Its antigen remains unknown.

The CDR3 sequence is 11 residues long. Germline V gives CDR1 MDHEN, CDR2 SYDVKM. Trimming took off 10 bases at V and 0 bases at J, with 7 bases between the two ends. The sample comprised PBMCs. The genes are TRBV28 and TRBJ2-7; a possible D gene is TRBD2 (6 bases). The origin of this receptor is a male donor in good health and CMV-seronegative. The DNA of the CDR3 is TGTGCCACCGGGAGCTCCTACGAGCAGTACTTC. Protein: CATGSSYEQYF.